The rows below give T cell receptor beta chains drawn from one sample of a study of shared clonotypes between healthy human individuals. The assay was immunoSEQ multiplex PCR, and TCRdb's table has in-frame clones only and misses some. The sample lists 2.5 million or so clones, 90% to 95% occurring once. The sample comprised naive CD4+ T cells sorted from blood. Receptors originate from a man between 18 and 35 years old in good health. The CDR3 runs from the conserved cysteine through the conserved F or W. A D gene is named only where the DNA matches it firmly. Rows give clone size only sometimes, using once, few, many, or a class for an expanded clone.

V	size	D	J	CDR3	DNA
TRBV11-2	-	-	TRBJ2-2	CASGQGPMSTGELFF	TGTGCCAGCGGTCAAGGGCCCATGAGCACCGGGGAGCTGTTTTTT
TRBV19	-	TRBD1	TRBJ2-2	CASSVTGPPGELFF	TGTGCCAGTAGTGTGACAGGGCCCCCCGGGGAGCTGTTTTTT
TRBV5-4	-	TRBD1	TRBJ2-1	CASSLVTGGALPWQFF	TGTGCCAGCAGCTTGGTGACAGGGGGCGCTTTACCGTGGCAGTTCTTC
TRBV18	-	-	TRBJ2-2	CASSPQDRVAGELFF	TGTGCCAGCTCACCACAAGATAGGGTGGCCGGGGAGCTGTTTTTT
TRBV6-5	once	TRBD1	TRBJ1-2	CASSYNRDSYGYTF	TGTGCCAGCAGTTATAACAGGGACAGTTATGGCTACACCTTC
TRBV27	-	-	TRBJ1-4	CASSFRAGSSPTNEKLFF	TGTGCCAGCAGTTTTCGGGCCGGGTCTTCGCCAACTAATGAAAAACTGTTTTTT
TRBV5-6	-	TRBD1	TRBJ1-2	CASSTDRVYGYTF	TGTGCCAGCAGCACGGACAGGGTCTATGGCTACACCTTC
TRBV29-1	-	TRBD1	TRBJ1-2	CSVETDREGYGYTF	TGCAGCGTTGAAACGGACAGGGAAGGCTATGGCTACACCTTC
TRBV13	-	-	TRBJ2-1	CASGSLGGEASNNEQFF	TGTGCCAGCGGATCCCTGGGCGGGGAGGCGTCAAACAATGAGCAGTTCTTC
TRBV13	-	TRBD2	TRBJ2-5	CASSYSGTSGGAVETQYF	TGTGCCAGCAGCTACTCCGGGACTAGCGGGGGGGCAGTAGAGACCCAGTACTTC
TRBV5-4	-	TRBD1	TRBJ1-6	CASSMDRPLSPLHF	TGTGCCAGCAGCATGGACAGGCCACTTTCACCCCTCCACTTT
TRBV7-2	-	TRBD2	TRBJ2-7	CASSPSGANYEQYF	TGTGCCAGCAGCCCTAGCGGGGCCAACTACGAGCAGTACTTC
TRBV11-3	-	-	TRBJ2-2	CASSPTGSVTGELFF	TGTGCCAGCAGCCCGACGGGGAGTGTTACCGGGGAGCTGTTTTTT
TRBV6-1	-	-	TRBJ1-6	CASSSPDTGDSPLHF	TGTGCCAGCAGTTCACCCGACACTGGAGATTCACCCCTCCACTTT
TRBV2	-	-	TRBJ2-3	CASRRQVRGTQYF	TGTGCCAGCAGACGACAGGTTAGAGGTACGCAGTATTTT
TRBV19	-	-	TRBJ1-3	CASSRQATSGNTIYF	TGTGCCAGTAGTCGACAGGCTACCTCTGGAAACACCATATATTTT
TRBV12-1	-	-	TRBJ2-1	CASSFWLAAGEQFF	TGTGCCAGCAGCTTTTGGCTAGCGGCGGGTGAGCAGTTCTTC
TRBV7-9	few	-	TRBJ1-5	CASSLEFNQPQHF	TGTGCCAGCAGCTTAGAATTCAATCAGCCCCAGCATTTT
TRBV4-1	-	TRBD1	TRBJ1-6	CASSRREAGGTTYNSPLHF	TGCGCCAGCAGCCGGAGGGAGGCAGGGGGCACGACCTATAATTCACCCCTCCACTTT